This T cell receptor beta chain emerged from a study of blood T cell repertoires in COVID-19. In the study overall: Samples came from the United States, Italy and Spain, spanning acute and convalescent COVID-19. Sources were T cells, B-cell-depleted T cells, or PBMCs; the material itself was cDNA or gDNA.

Under the authors' procedure: Reference gene primer amplification in the assay estimated nucleated cell counts. TCRdb keeps only in-frame clones here, not all; method: immunoSEQ multiplex PCR. The V and J calls and clone size are taken from that table; D and trimming were inferred from the DNA. The sample lists 150,000 to 200,000 clones; approximately 90% were seen once. Trimming at V came to 3 bases and at J to 6 bases, leaving 9 bases not matched to a gene. CDR3 length: 16 residues. Germline values: CDR1 SGDLS, CDR2 YYNGEE. In its sample, this clone was seen once. The specimen was peripheral blood. The J gene is TRBJ2-2, the V gene TRBV9, with TRBD2 identical over 9 bases. The TCR was taken from a man aged 18 to 30 who had recovered from COVID-19. CDR3 amino acids: CASSAVAGDYAGELFF. The CDR3 nucleotides are TGTGCCAGCAGCGCAGTAGCGGGAGATTATGCCGGGGAGCTGTTTTTT.